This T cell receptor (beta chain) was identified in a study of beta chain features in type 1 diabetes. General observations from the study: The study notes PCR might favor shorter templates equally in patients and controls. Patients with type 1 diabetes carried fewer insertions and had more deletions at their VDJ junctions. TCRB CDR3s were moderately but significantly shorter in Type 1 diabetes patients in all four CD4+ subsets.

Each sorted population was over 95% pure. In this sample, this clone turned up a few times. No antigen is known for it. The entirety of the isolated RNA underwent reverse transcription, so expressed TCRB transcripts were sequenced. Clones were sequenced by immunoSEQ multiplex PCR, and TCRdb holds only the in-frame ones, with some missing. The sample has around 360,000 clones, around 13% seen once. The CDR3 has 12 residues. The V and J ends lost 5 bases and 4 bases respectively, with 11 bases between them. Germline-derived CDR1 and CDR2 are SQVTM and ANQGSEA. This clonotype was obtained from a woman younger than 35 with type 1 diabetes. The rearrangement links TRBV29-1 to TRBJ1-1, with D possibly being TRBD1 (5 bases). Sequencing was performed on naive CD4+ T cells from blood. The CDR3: CSVTGSVTEAFF. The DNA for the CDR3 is TGCAGCGTTACAGGATCGGTCACTGAAGCTTTCTTT.